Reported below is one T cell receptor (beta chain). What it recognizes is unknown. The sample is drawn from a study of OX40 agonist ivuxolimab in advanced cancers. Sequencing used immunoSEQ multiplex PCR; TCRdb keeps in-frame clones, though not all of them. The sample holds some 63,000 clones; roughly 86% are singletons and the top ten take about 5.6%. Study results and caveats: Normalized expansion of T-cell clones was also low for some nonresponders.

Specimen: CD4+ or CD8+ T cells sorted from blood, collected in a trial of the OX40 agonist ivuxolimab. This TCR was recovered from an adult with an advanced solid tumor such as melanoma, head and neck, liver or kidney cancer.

CDR3 in DNA: TGCGCCAGCAGCTTGGACGGGGCGGGATTGAACGAGCAGTACTTC. The encoded protein is CASSLDGAGLNEQYF. The chain links TRBV5-1 to TRBJ2-7, with D possibly matching TRBD2 (6 bases). From germline, CDR1 is SGHRS and CDR2 YFSETQ. Trimming pared 0 bases from V and 5 bases from J, leaving 15 bases between. This CDR3 region has 15 residues.